This is a list of T cell receptor beta chains from one sample in a study of blood T cell repertoires in COVID-19. TCRdb keeps only in-frame clones here, not all; method: immunoSEQ multiplex PCR. The sample yields 150,000 to 200,000 clones, 65% to 90% seen once. Sequencing was performed on peripheral blood. All receptors come from a man between 60 and 75 years old with acute or convalescent COVID-19. Each CDR3 is given with its conserved first and last residue. The order of the fields is J gene, CDR3 length, clone size, V gene, D gene, CDR3 protein, CDR3 DNA. A D gene is named only where the DNA matches it firmly. Rows give clone size only sometimes, using once, few, many, or a class for an expanded clone.

TRBJ1-5 | 15 | NA | TRBV7-8 | NA | CASSLAEGKIQPQHF | TGTGCCAGCAGCTTAGCAGAGGGAAAAATTCAGCCCCAGCATTTT
TRBJ2-3 | 17 | NA | TRBV30 | TRBD2 | CALGVASGRLWGDTQYF | TGTGCCTTGGGGGTGGCTAGCGGGAGATTGTGGGGAGATACGCAGTATTTT
TRBJ2-7 | 13 | once | TRBV7-2 | NA | CASSLGTLYEQYF | TGTGCCAGCAGCTTAGGGACACTTTACGAGCAGTACTTC
TRBJ2-6 | 16 | NA | TRBV5-1 | NA | CASSLWARGGANVLTF | TGCGCCAGCAGCCTCTGGGCCCGTGGTGGGGCCAACGTCCTGACTTTC
TRBJ2-3 | 16 | NA | TRBV3-1/TRBV3-2 | NA | CASSQRGAGTADTQYF | TGTGCCAGCAGCCAAAGAGGCGCGGGGACAGCAGATACGCAGTATTTT
TRBJ2-2 | 14 | few | TRBV4-1 | NA | CASGEGDRSGELFF | TGCGCCAGCGGGGAGGGGGATCGGTCCGGGGAGCTGTTTTTT
TRBJ2-2 | 17 | NA | TRBV5-1 | TRBD1 | CASSLNPGTGIAGELFF | TGCGCCAGCAGCTTGAACCCCGGGACAGGGATCGCCGGGGAGCTGTTTTTT
TRBJ2-2 | 11 | NA | TRBV7-9 | NA | CASSLRGELFF | TGTGCCAGCAGCTTGAGGGGGGAGCTGTTTTTT
TRBJ1-6 | 14 | NA | TRBV7-8 | NA | CASSHGGVNSPLHF | TGTGCCAGCAGTCACGGAGGGGTTAATTCACCCCTCCACTTT
TRBJ2-7 | 18 | NA | TRBV5-1 | TRBD2 | CASSSTGLAGGTPYEQYF | TGCGCCAGCAGCTCTACTGGACTAGCGGGAGGTACCCCCTACGAGCAGTACTTC
TRBJ2-3 | 14 | few | TRBV10-2 | TRBD2 | CASMGTSGRDTQYF | TGCGCCAGCATGGGGACTAGCGGGAGAGATACGCAGTATTTT
TRBJ1-6 | 17 | NA | TRBV30 | NA | CAWSGTAGSVLGSPLHF | TGTGCCTGGAGTGGGACAGCGGGATCGGTTTTAGGTTCACCCCTCCACTTT